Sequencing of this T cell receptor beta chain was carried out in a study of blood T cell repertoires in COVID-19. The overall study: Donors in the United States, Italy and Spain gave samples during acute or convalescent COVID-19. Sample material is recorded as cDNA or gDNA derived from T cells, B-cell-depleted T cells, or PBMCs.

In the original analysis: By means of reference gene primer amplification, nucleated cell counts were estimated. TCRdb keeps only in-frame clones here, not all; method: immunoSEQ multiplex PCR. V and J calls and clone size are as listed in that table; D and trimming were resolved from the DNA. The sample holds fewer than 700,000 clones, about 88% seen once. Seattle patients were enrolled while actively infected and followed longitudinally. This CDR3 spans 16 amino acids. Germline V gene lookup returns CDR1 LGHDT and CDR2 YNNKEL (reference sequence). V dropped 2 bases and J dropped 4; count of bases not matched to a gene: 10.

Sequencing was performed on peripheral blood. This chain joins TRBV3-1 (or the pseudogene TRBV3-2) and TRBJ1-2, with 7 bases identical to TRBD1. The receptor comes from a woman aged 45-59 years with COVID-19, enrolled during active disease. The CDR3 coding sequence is TGTGCCAGCAGCCAACAGCCAGGGGGTATAGGCTATGGCTACACCTTC. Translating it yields CASSQQPGGIGYGYTF.